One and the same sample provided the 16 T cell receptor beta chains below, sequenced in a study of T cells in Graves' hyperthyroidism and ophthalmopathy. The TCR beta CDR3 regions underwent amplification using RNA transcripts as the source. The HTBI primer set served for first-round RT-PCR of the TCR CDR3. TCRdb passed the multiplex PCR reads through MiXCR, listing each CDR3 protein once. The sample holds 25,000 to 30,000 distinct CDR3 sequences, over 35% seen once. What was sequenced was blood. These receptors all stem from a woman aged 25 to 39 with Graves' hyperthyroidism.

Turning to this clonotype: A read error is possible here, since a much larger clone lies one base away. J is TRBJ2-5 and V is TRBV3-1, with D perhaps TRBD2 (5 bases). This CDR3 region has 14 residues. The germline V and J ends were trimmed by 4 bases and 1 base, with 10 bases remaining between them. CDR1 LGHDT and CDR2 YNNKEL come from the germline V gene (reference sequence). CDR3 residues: CASSLTRAQETQYF. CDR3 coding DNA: TGTGCCAGCAGCCTTACTAGAGCCCAAGAGACCCAGTACTTC.

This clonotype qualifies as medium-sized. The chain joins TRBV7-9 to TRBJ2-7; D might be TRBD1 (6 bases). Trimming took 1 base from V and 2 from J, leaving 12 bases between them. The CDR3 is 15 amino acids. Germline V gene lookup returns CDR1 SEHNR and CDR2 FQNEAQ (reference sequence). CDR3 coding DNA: TGTGCCAGCAGCTTAGACCGGGACACAGCCTACGAGCAGTACTTC. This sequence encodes CASSLDRDTAYEQYF.

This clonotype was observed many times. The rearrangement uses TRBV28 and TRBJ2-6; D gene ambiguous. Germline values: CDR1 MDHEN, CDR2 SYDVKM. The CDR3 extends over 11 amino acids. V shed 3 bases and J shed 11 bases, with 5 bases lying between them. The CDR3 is CASSFGDVLTF. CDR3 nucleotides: TGTGCCAGCAGTTTTGGGGACGTCCTGACTTTC.

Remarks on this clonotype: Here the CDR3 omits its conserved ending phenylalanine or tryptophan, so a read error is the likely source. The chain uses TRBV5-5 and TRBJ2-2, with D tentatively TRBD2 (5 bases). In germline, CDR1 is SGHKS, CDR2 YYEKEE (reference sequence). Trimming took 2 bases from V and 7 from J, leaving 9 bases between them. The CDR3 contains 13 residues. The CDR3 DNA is TGTGCCAGCAGCTTTGAGGGATTCGGGGAGCTGTTTCCT. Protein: CASSFEGFGELFP.

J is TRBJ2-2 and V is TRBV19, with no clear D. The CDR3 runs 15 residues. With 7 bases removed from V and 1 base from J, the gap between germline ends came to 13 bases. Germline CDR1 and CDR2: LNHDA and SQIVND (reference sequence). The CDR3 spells CASTPPSLNTGELFF. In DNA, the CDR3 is TGTGCCAGTACCCCCCCCTCATTGAACACCGGGGAGCTGTTTTTT.

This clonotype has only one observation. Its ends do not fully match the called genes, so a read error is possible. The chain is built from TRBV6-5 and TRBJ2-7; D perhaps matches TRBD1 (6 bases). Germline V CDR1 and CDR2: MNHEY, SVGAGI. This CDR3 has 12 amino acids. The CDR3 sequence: CARRGYAYEQNF. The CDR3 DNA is TGTGCCCGCAGGGGCTACGCCTACGAGCAGAACTTC.

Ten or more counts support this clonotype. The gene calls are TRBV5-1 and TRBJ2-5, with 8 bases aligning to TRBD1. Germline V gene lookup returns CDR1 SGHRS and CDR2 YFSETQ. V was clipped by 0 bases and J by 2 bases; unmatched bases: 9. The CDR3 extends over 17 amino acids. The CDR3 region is CASSLARTGPTQETQYF. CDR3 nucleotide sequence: TGCGCCAGCAGCTTGGCACGGACAGGGCCGACGCAAGAGACCCAGTACTTC.

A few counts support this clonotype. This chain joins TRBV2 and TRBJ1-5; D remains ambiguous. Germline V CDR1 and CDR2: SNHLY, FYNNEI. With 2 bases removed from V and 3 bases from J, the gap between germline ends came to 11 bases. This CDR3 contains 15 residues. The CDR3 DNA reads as TGTGCCAGCAGTGAATTAGGGCCCGCCAATCAGCCCCAGCATTTT. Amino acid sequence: CASSELGPANQPQHF.

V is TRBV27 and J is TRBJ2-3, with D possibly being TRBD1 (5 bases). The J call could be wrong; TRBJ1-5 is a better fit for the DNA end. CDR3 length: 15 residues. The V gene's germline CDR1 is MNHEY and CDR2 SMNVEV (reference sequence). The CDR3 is CASGQAGGTTDTQHF. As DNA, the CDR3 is TGTGCCTCCGGCCAGGCGGGAGGGACCACAGATACGCAGCATTTT.

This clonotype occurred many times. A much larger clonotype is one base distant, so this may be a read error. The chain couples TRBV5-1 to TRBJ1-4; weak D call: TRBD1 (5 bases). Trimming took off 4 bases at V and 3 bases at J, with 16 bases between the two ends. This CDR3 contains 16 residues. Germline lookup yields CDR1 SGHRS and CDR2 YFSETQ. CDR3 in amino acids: CASSRDVRSANEKLFF. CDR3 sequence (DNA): TGCGCCAGCAGCCGGGACGTAAGGTCAGCTAATGAAAAACTGTTTTTT.

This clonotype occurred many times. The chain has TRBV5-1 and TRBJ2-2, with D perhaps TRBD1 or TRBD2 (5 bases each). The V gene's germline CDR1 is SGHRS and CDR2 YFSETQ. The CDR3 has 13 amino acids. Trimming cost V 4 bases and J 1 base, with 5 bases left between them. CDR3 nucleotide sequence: TGCGCCAGCAGCGGGGGGAACACCGGGGAGCTGTTTTTT. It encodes CASSGGNTGELFF. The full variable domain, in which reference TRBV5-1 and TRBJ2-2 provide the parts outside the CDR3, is KAGVTQTPRYLIKTRGQQVTLSCSPISGHRSVSWYQQTPGQGLQFLFEYFSETQRNKGNFPGRFSGRQFSNSRSEMNVSTLELGDSALYLCASSGGNTGELFFGEGSRLTVL.

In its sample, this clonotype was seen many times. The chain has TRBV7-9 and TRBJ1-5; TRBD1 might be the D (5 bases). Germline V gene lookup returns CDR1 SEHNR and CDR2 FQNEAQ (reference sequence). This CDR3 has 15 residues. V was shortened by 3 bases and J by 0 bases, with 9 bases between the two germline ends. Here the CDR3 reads CASSFQGPSNQPQHF. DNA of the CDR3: TGTGCCAGCAGCTTCCAGGGTCCTAGCAATCAGCCCCAGCATTTT.

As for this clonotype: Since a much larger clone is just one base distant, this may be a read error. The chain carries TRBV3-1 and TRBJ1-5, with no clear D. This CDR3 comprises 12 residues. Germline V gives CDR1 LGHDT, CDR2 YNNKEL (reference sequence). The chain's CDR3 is CACSQDPGPQHF. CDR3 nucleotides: TGTGCCTGCAGCCAAGATCCCGGGCCCCAGCATTTT.

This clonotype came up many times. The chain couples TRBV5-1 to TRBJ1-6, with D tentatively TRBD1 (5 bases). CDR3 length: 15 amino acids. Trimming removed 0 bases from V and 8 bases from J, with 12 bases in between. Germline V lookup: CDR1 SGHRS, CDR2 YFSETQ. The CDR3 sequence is CASSLAGAGYSPLHF. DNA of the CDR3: TGCGCCAGCAGCTTGGCCGGGGCGGGATATTCACCCCTCCACTTT.

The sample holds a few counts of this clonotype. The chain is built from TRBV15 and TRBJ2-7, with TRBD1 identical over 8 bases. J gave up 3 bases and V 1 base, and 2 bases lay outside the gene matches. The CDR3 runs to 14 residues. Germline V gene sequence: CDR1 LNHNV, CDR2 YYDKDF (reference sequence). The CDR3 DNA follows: TGTGCCACCAGCAGAGGAGACAGGGGCTACGAGCAGTACTTC. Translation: CATSRGDRGYEQYF.

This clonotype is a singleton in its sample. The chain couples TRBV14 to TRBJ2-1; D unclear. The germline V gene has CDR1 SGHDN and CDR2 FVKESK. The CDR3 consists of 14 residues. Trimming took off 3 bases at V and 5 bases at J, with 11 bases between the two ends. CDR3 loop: CASSHNLGNNEQFF. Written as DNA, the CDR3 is TGTGCCAGCAGCCACAATCTAGGGAACAATGAGCAGTTCTTC. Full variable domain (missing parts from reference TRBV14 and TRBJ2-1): EAGVTQFPSHSVIEKGQTVTLRCDPISGHDNLYWYRRVMGKEIKFLLHFVKESKQDESGMPNNRFLAERTGGTYSTLKVQPAELEDSGVYFCASSHNLGNNEQFFGPGTRLTVL.